This T cell receptor (beta chain) was sequenced during a study of cytomegalovirus exposure and HLA in healthy donors. Germline-derived CDR1 and CDR2 are MNHEY and SVGAGI. The CDR3 contains 11 residues. V was trimmed by 6 bases and J by 13 bases, leaving 12 bases between them. Only a few counts were recorded for this clone. Its specificity is not known. Study-wide points: Reportedly, HLA-A and HLA-B alleles of most subjects were accurately predicted from TCR beta. There were some public TCRs occurring in many donors, but most TCR sequences were rare.

Primers included in the PCR were 60 Vbeta and 13 Jbeta primers. The method was immunoSEQ multiplex PCR; TCRdb's version includes in-frame clones alone and lacks a portion of them. Here the sample spans roughly 240,000 clones, roughly 78% being singletons. Sequenced material: PBMCs. This sequence was found in a boy younger than 18 in good health and CMV-seronegative. The chain uses TRBV6-5 and TRBJ1-4; D call uncertain. The CDR3 DNA follows: TGTGCCAGCAGCCCAGGTCTTGGACTGTTTTTT. Its protein product is CASSPGLGLFF.